These T cell receptor beta chains were read from a single sample in a study of blood T cell repertoires in COVID-19. Clones were read by immunoSEQ multiplex PCR, and TCRdb kept only the in-frame ones, dropping some. The sample carries a few hundred thousand clones, roughly 87% recorded once. Sequenced: PBMCs or T cells enriched from blood (not recorded which). The receptors derive from a woman under 40 who had recovered from COVID-19. Both conserved end residues are part of each CDR3. A D gene is named only where the DNA matches it firmly. Not all rows give a size; the values are once, few, many and, for expanded clones, a class.

TRBJ2-2	-	-	TRBV3-1/TRBV3-2	CASSQVAENTGELFF	TGTGCCAGCAGCCAAGTGGCGGAGAACACCGGGGAGCTGTTTTTT
TRBJ1-1	-	-	TRBV11-1	CASSLGQGRAEAFF	TGTGCCAGCAGCTTGGGGCAGGGGAGGGCTGAAGCTTTCTTT
TRBJ2-5	-	-	TRBV14	CASSPSIWAETQYF	TGTGCCAGCAGCCCGAGCATCTGGGCGGAGACCCAGTACTTC
TRBJ1-2	once	TRBD1	TRBV20-1	CSAPGQNGYTF	TGCAGTGCTCCGGGACAGAATGGCTACACCTTC
TRBJ2-2	-	-	TRBV24-1	CATSRANTGELFF	TGTGCCACCAGTCGAGCGAACACCGGGGAGCTGTTTTTT
TRBJ1-3	-	TRBD1	TRBV5-1	CASSLVGTGTGNTIYF	TGCGCCAGCAGCTTGGTAGGGACAGGGACTGGAAACACCATATATTTT
TRBJ1-5	-	-	TRBV7-9	CASSTTGGNQPQHF	TGTGCCAGCAGCACCACAGGAGGCAATCAGCCCCAGCATTTT
TRBJ1-2	-	-	TRBV19	CASSGRGGQPVGYGYTF	TGTGCCAGTAGTGGAAGAGGGGGACAACCCGTTGGGTATGGCTACACCTTC
TRBJ2-7	-	-	TRBV5-1	CASSLVQGSSYEQYF	TGCGCCAGCAGCTTGGTCCAGGGGAGCTCCTACGAGCAGTACTTC
TRBJ2-7	-	-	TRBV6-5	CASSSLYEQYF	TGTGCCAGCAGTTCTCTCTACGAGCAGTACTTC
TRBJ2-1	-	-	TRBV7-8	CASSSPGVSYNEQFF	TGTGCCAGCAGCTCCCCGGGAGTCTCCTACAATGAGCAGTTCTTC
TRBJ2-5	-	TRBD1	TRBV30	CAWSGQGKETQYF	TGTGCCTGGAGCGGACAGGGGAAGGAGACCCAGTACTTC
TRBJ1-6	-	TRBD1	TRBV11-2	CASSLIRDRNNSPLHF	TGTGCCAGCAGCTTAATCCGGGACAGAAATAATTCACCCCTCCACTTT
TRBJ2-1	once	-	TRBV6-1	CASSEGGPYNEQFF	TGTGCCAGCAGTGAAGGGGGGCCCTACAATGAGCAGTTCTTC
TRBJ1-2	-	-	TRBV7-2	CASSLGQGFGYTF	TGTGCCAGCAGCTTAGGTCAGGGGTTCGGCTACACCTTC
TRBJ1-1	-	-	TRBV11-2	CASRLGPGAEAFF	TGTGCCAGCAGACTAGGACCGGGGGCTGAAGCTTTCTTT
TRBJ2-1	-	-	TRBV6-2/TRBV6-3	CASSYSSSVDEQFF	TGTGCCAGCAGTTACTCGTCTAGCGTGGATGAGCAGTTCTTC
TRBJ2-5	-	-	TRBV5-1	CASSVGGVGETQYF	TGCGCCAGCAGCGTCGGCGGGGTAGGAGAGACCCAGTACTTC
TRBJ1-5	-	TRBD1	TRBV6-4	CASSDQHRGRSCNQPQHF	TGTGCCAGCAGTGATCAACACAGGGGGCGTTCGTGCAATCAGCCCCAGCATTTT
TRBJ1-2	-	TRBD1	TRBV5-6	CASSSMDRNLNYGYTF	TGTGCCAGCAGCTCGATGGACAGGAACCTTAACTATGGCTACACCTTC
TRBJ2-7	-	TRBD2	TRBV3-1/TRBV3-2	CASSRRLAGGPVYEQYF	TGTGCCAGCAGCCGCCGACTAGCGGGGGGCCCCGTCTACGAGCAGTACTTC
TRBJ2-6	-	-	TRBV7-9	CASSRWEAGANVLTF	TGTGCCAGCAGCCGGTGGGAGGCAGGGGCCAACGTCCTGACTTTC
TRBJ2-7	-	-	TRBV7-2	CASSLAAGSNEQYF	TGTGCCAGCAGCTTAGCGGCGGGGTCCAACGAGCAGTACTTC
TRBJ1-2	once	TRBD1	TRBV6-5	CASSYLSRGMDSGYTF	TGTGCCAGCAGTTACTTATCCAGGGGGATGGATTCTGGCTACACCTTC
TRBJ1-6	once	TRBD1	TRBV24-1	CATQHVDRATASSYNSPLHF	TGTGCCACCCAACACGTCGACAGGGCGACTGCTAGCTCCTATAATTCACCCCTCCACTTT
TRBJ2-7	-	TRBD1	TRBV6-1	CASSEEAGGFYEQYF	TGTGCCAGCAGTGAAGAGGCAGGGGGCTTTTACGAGCAGTACTTC
TRBJ1-5	-	-	TRBV5-8	CASRQKYSNQPQHF	TGTGCCAGCAGACAGAAGTATAGCAATCAGCCCCAGCATTTT